This passage covers 10 T cell receptor beta chains from one sample sequenced in a study of blood T cell repertoires in COVID-19. Measured with immunoSEQ multiplex PCR; TCRdb has only the in-frame clones, and not every one. The repertoire has around 150,000 clones, around 86% of them found once; the top ten carry roughly 3.5%. Sequencing was done on a sample of peripheral blood. The receptors here all came from a man between 65 and 85 years old with acute or convalescent COVID-19.

The rearrangement uses TRBV7-2 and TRBJ2-7; D is perhaps TRBD2 (7 bases). V lost 3 bases and J lost 2, with 14 bases in between. Per the germline V gene, CDR1 is SGHTA and CDR2 is FQGNSA. The CDR3 runs 15 residues. CDR3 in amino acids: CASSLGGRNPYEQYF. DNA for the CDR3: TGTGCCAGCAGCTTGGGGGGGCGGAATCCCTACGAGCAGTACTTC.

This chain uses TRBV9 with TRBJ1-1; 7 bases align to TRBD1. The germline gives CDR1 SGDLS, CDR2 YYNGEE. With V trimmed by 0 bases and J by 7 bases, 9 bases remained unmatched. The CDR3 loop spans 15 amino acids. DNA of the CDR3: TGTGCCAGCAGCGTAGCTACGCTCGGACAGGTTGAAGCTTTCTTT. Residues: CASSVATLGQVEAFF.

The rearrangement links TRBV25-1 to TRBJ2-5; TRBD2 matches at 10 bases. Germline trimming cut 5 bases from V and 5 bases from J; bases unmatched to any gene: 14. Germline V CDR1 and CDR2: MGHDK, SYGVNS. The CDR3 loop spans 17 amino acids. The CDR3 loop reads CASSKGLATHKGETQYF. The CDR3 nucleotides read TGTGCCAGCAGTAAGGGACTAGCGACCCACAAGGGGGAGACCCAGTACTTC.

This clone has just a few counts. This chain connects TRBV9 to TRBJ2-7; 10 nucleotides match TRBD1. Germline V CDR1 and CDR2: SGDLS, YYNGEE. CDR3 size: 16 residues. The ends lost 0 bases at V and 0 bases at J; junction bases unmatched: 3. This CDR3 reads CASSVGGQGTSYEQYF. The DNA for the CDR3 is TGTGCCAGCAGCGTAGGGGGACAGGGGACCTCCTACGAGCAGTACTTC.

The V and J genes are TRBV4-2 and TRBJ1-2; 7 bases are a match to TRBD1. CDR1 and CDR2 (germline): LGHNA, YNFKEQ. V shed 0 bases, J shed 4 bases, and the junction held 5 bases outside the gene matches. There are 15 residues in the CDR3. CDR3 region: CASSQDRGIGYGYTF. In DNA, the CDR3 is TGTGCCAGCAGCCAAGACAGGGGGATCGGCTATGGCTACACCTTC.

The chain has TRBV4-2 and TRBJ1-1; D call uncertain. Germline-derived CDR1 and CDR2 are LGHNA and YNFKEQ. This CDR3 is 15 amino acids long. Trimming pared 1 base from V and 1 base from J, leaving 10 bases between. The CDR3 reads CASSQAQVPNTEAFF. The DNA for the CDR3 is TGTGCCAGCAGCCAAGCTCAGGTCCCGAACACTGAAGCTTTCTTT.

The V call is TRBV7-9, the J call TRBJ2-3, with D tentatively TRBD2 (6 bases). V lost 4 bases and J 2 bases, leaving 16 bases between the germline ends. The CDR3 is 16 amino acids. CDR1 is SEHNR and CDR2 is FQNEAQ in the germline V gene (reference sequence). CDR3 protein: CASSSGTYPLTDTQYF. The CDR3 DNA follows: TGTGCCAGCAGCTCCGGGACTTACCCCCTCACAGATACGCAGTATTTT.

V is TRBV3-1 (or the pseudogene TRBV3-2) and J is TRBJ1-2, with unresolved D. The V and J ends lost 1 base and 7 bases respectively, with 13 bases between them. The CDR3 length is 14 residues. CDR1 and CDR2 (germline): LGHDT, YNNKEL (reference sequence). This chain's CDR3 is CASSQGEGRSGYTF. Written as DNA, the CDR3 is TGTGCCAGCAGCCAAGGAGAGGGCAGATCTGGCTACACCTTC.

The chain recombines TRBV5-5 with TRBJ1-2; D call uncertain. Between the trimmed V and J ends, which lost 2 bases and 3 bases, there was a span of 8 bases. Looked up from germline, CDR1 is SGHKS and CDR2 is YYEKEE (reference sequence). The CDR3 runs 13 residues. The CDR3 bases are TGTGCCAGCAGCTTTGAGAGGGACTATGGCTACACCTTC. Protein product: CASSFERDYGYTF.

The chain is built from TRBV27 and TRBJ2-3; 9 nucleotides align to TRBD2. Looked up from germline, CDR1 is MNHEY and CDR2 is SMNVEV (reference sequence). V trimming: 4 bases; J trimming: 5 bases; junction bases outside the gene matches: 7. There are 15 residues in the CDR3. CDR3 bases: TGTGCCAGCAGTTCCTTAGCGGGAGTTGGAGATACGCAGTATTTT. Amino acid sequence: CASSSLAGVGDTQYF.